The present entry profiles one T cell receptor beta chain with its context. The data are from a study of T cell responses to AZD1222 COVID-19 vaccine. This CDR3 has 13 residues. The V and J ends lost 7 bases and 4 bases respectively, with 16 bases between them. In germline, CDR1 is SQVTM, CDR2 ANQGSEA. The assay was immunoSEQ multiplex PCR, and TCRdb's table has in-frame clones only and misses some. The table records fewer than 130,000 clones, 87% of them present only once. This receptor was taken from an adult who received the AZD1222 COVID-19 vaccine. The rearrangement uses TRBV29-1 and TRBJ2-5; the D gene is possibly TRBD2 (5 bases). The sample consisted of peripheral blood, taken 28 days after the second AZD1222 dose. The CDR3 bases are TGCAGCGGGTCGGGAAGTGTCTTAGAGACCCAGTACTTC. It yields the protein CSGSGSVLETQYF.